This T cell receptor beta chain was sequenced during a study of blood T cell repertoires in COVID-19. Study overall: Both acute and convalescent COVID-19 samples were obtained from the United States, Italy and Spain.

The Seattle patients, enrolled during active infection, were followed longitudinally. Germline CDR1 SGHNT, CDR2 YYREEE (reference sequence). V lost 4 bases, J lost 8 bases, and 8 bases stayed unmatched. CDR3 size: 16 residues. Using immunoSEQ multiplex PCR, the repertoire was profiled, and TCRdb retains in-frame clones only, with some absent. The top ten clones hold roughly 16% of a sample with under 75,000 clones, almost 85% of them seen once. The J gene is TRBJ2-1, the V gene TRBV5-4; 14 nucleotides align to TRBD2. This clonotype was obtained from a man aged 55-75 years with COVID-19, enrolled during active disease. The material sequenced was peripheral blood. DNA for the CDR3: TGTGCCAGCAGCCGGGGGACTAGCGGGGGATCTGATGAGCAGTTCTTC. Residues: CASSRGTSGGSDEQFF.